A single sample is the source of the 13 T cell receptor beta chains below, sequenced in a study of sequential checkpoint blockade in melanoma. Treatment reported: randomized to nivolumab then ipilimumab (arm A) or the reverse (arm B). The data were produced by immunoSEQ multiplex PCR, yet TCRdb's version contains in-frame clones alone and is incomplete. The table shows around 13,000 clones, with roughly a quarter occurring only once. The starting material was tumor tissue (inferred from file names), obtained from a patient given nivolumab and ipilimumab in sequence. The receptors originated from a human donor with melanoma.

This clone was observed a handful of times. J is TRBJ2-1 and V is TRBV6-8; D perhaps matches TRBD1 (6 bases). V was clipped by 6 bases and J by 2 bases, with 17 bases between them. The CDR3 loop spans 16 amino acids. Germline V gene sequence: CDR1 MNHGY, CDR2 SAAAGT. This CDR3 is CASRPQQGSTYNEQFF. The CDR3 DNA is TGTGCCAGCAGACCCCAACAGGGCAGCACCTACAATGAGCAGTTCTTC.

The chain joins TRBV5-1 to TRBJ2-7; 7 bases agree with TRBD1. CDR3 size: 14 residues. CDR1 and CDR2 from the germline V gene are SGHRS and YFSETQ. V lost 4 bases to trimming and J lost 7 bases; unmatched junction nucleotides: 11. DNA of the CDR3: TGCGCCAGCAGCCAGCAGACAGGGCCTCTGGAGCAGTACTTC. Its protein is CASSQQTGPLEQYF. The full variable domain, rest sourced from reference TRBV5-1 and TRBJ2-7, is KAGVTQTPRYLIKTRGQQVTLSCSPISGHRSVSWYQQTPGQGLQFLFEYFSETQRNKGNFPGRFSGRQFSNSRSEMNVSTLELGDSALYLCASSQQTGPLEQYFGPGTRLTVT.

This clone was found many times. V is TRBV6-8 and J is TRBJ2-1; TRBD2 matches 11 bases. V trimming: 2 bases; J trimming: 6 bases; junction bases outside the gene matches: 15. The CDR3 totals 19 residues. Germline lookup yields CDR1 MNHGY and CDR2 SAAAGT. CDR3 nucleotides: TGTGCCAGCAGTTACATCTTTTATTATAGCGGGAGGGCCATCAATGAGCAGTTCTTC. Translation: CASSYIFYYSGRAINEQFF.

This clone is termed medium-sized. The V and J genes are TRBV28 and TRBJ1-2; possible D gene TRBD1, 5 bases. This CDR3 contains 15 residues. Germline V gene lookup returns CDR1 MDHEN and CDR2 SYDVKM. The V end was cut by 3 bases, the J end by 2 bases, with 13 bases between. This chain's CDR3 is CASSFFSGFNYGYTF. In DNA form, the CDR3 reads TGTGCCAGCAGTTTCTTTTCAGGGTTCAACTATGGCTACACCTTC.

This clone is labeled as medium-sized. This chain connects TRBV11-3 to TRBJ1-1; D remains ambiguous. This CDR3 comprises 14 residues. V was cut by 5 bases and J by 3 bases, with 13 bases left in between. CDR1 and CDR2 from the germline V gene are SGHNT and YENEEA. Here the CDR3 DNA reads TGTGCCAGCAGCCCAGGTTCATGGGACACTGAAGCTTTCTTT. Its protein product is CASSPGSWDTEAFF. The full variable domain, in which reference TRBV11-3 and TRBJ1-1 provide the parts outside the CDR3, is EAGVVQSPRYKIIEKKQPVAFWCNPISGHNTLYWYLQNLGQGPELLIRYENEEAVDDSQLPKDRFSAERLKGVDSTLKIQPAELGDSAVYLCASSPGSWDTEAFFGQGTRLTVV.

This chain joins TRBV28 and TRBJ2-2, with TRBD2 as a possible D gene (6 bases). Germline loops: CDR1 MDHEN, CDR2 SYDVKM. Trimming took off 2 bases at V and 7 bases at J, with 11 bases between the two ends. The CDR3 is 14 amino acids. CDR3 DNA: TGTGCCAGCAGTTTACAGCGGGCGGGCGGGGAGCTGTTTTTT. Translated, it gives CASSLQRAGGELFF. The full variable domain, in which reference TRBV28 and TRBJ2-2 provide the parts outside the CDR3, is DVKVTQSSRYLVKRTGEKVFLECVQDMDHENMFWYRQDPGLGLRLIYFSYDVKMKEKGDIPEGYSVSREKKERFSLILESASTNQTSMYLCASSLQRAGGELFFGEGSRLTVL.

The gene calls are TRBV2 and TRBJ2-7; TRBD1 aligns across 10 bases. The CDR3 spans 13 residues. The trim removed 4 bases at V and 5 bases at J, leaving 2 bases unmatched. Germline lookup yields CDR1 SNHLY and CDR2 FYNNEI. Here the CDR3 reads CASSGTGGNEQYF. CDR3 DNA: TGTGCCAGCAGTGGGACAGGGGGAAACGAGCAGTACTTC.

The rearrangement uses TRBV5-1 and TRBJ2-2; possible D gene TRBD1, 5 bases. Germline CDR1 SGHRS, CDR2 YFSETQ. V was shortened by 3 bases and J by 4 bases, with 13 bases between the two germline ends. This CDR3 contains 15 residues. The CDR3 sequence: CASSWKDRSTGELFF. DNA for the CDR3: TGCGCCAGCAGCTGGAAAGACAGATCCACCGGGGAGCTGTTTTTT.

The chain joins TRBV9 to TRBJ2-1, with D unclear. The V gene's germline CDR1 is SGDLS and CDR2 YYNGEE. Trimming pared 3 bases from V and 6 bases from J, leaving 13 bases between. This CDR3 region has 14 residues. The CDR3 reads CASSAPLMTNEQFF. Here the CDR3 DNA reads TGTGCCAGCAGCGCCCCTCTTATGACCAATGAGCAGTTCTTC.

The chain joins TRBV27 to TRBJ2-1, with 13 bases matching TRBD2. The junction had 8 bases not matched to a gene; V was cut back by 5 bases and J by 7 bases. The germline gives CDR1 MNHEY, CDR2 SMNVEV (reference sequence). The length of the CDR3 is 16 residues. CDR3 region: CASSPTSGRAFNEQFF. The DNA of the CDR3 is TGTGCCAGCAGTCCAACTAGCGGGAGGGCCTTTAATGAGCAGTTCTTC.

This clone has a handful of counts. This rearrangement joins TRBV11-3 to TRBJ2-3, with TRBD2 matching 9 bases. Germline trimming cut 1 base from V and 7 bases from J; bases unmatched to any gene: 6. There are 15 residues in the CDR3. The germline gives CDR1 SGHNT, CDR2 YENEEA. The CDR3 DNA reads as TGTGCCAGCAGCTTAGGGTCTAGCGGGACGAATACGCAGTATTTT. Amino acid sequence: CASSLGSSGTNTQYF.

Only a few counts were recorded for this clone. The rearrangement uses TRBV28 and TRBJ2-1, with a possible D match to TRBD1 (7 bases). Trimming cost V 9 bases and J 3 bases, with 21 bases left between them. Germline V gene lookup returns CDR1 MDHEN and CDR2 SYDVKM. The CDR3 is 16 amino acids. The CDR3 bases are TGTGCCAGTAAAGACAAGGAGGGGGCCTACTACAATGAGCAGTTCTTC. It translates to CASKDKEGAYYNEQFF.

This clone was observed a handful of times. This sequence joins TRBV11-3 and TRBJ2-7; possibly TRBD1 for D (6 bases). CDR1 SGHNT and CDR2 YENEEA come from the germline V gene. Trimming took 5 bases from V and 6 from J, leaving 26 bases between them. The CDR3 covers 17 residues. As DNA, the CDR3 is TGTGCCAGCAGCCCAAGGGCCGACAGGCCCGGGGTCCTCGAGCAGTACTTC. Encoded protein: CASSPRADRPGVLEQYF.